A single sample is the source of the 23 T cell receptor beta chains below, sequenced in a study of spatial heterogeneity in lung cancer. One entry per CDR3 protein, called by TCRdb with MiXCR from the 5' RACE reads. In the table there are about 48,000 distinct CDR3 sequences, under 6% of which are singletons. Sample time point: sample taken at primary tumor resection. The sequencing here drew on PBMCs, taken at surgery. The receptors come from a male donor with early-stage non-small cell lung cancer.

The V call is TRBV20-1, the J call TRBJ2-7; D possibly corresponds to TRBD1 (6 bases). CDR1 is DFQATT, CDR2 SNEGSKA, per germline (reference sequence). Trimming shortened V by 2 bases and J by 2 bases, and 16 bases separated the two germline ends. The CDR3 extends over 15 amino acids. The CDR3 DNA is TGCAGTGCTAGACGACCGACAGGTCTACCCTACGAGCAGTACTTC. Amino acid sequence: CSARRPTGLPYEQYF.

There are many counts of this clonotype. The genes are TRBV4-1 and TRBJ1-1; possible D gene TRBD1, 5 bases. The CDR3 loop spans 15 amino acids. The germline V gene has CDR1 MGHRA and CDR2 YSYEKL. Between the trimmed V and J ends, which lost 5 bases and 2 bases, there was a span of 15 bases. This CDR3 reads CASSFEAGDNTEAFF. The DNA for the CDR3 is TGCGCCAGCAGCTTCGAGGCCGGGGACAACACTGAAGCTTTCTTT.

This clonotype was seen a handful of times. This chain joins TRBV2 and TRBJ2-1; D gene unclear. CDR3 length: 15 amino acids. The V end was cut by 10 bases, the J end by 1 base, with 17 bases between. From germline, CDR1 is SNHLY and CDR2 FYNNEI. The CDR3 reads CATFGGPNSYNEQFF. The CDR3 region has the DNA TGTGCCACCTTTGGCGGTCCCAATTCCTACAATGAGCAGTTCTTC.

There are many counts of this clonotype. This chain joins TRBV6-2 or TRBV6-3 and TRBJ2-1, with TRBD2 matching 11 bases. CDR1 is MNHEY and CDR2 is SVGEGT in the germline V gene. CDR3 length: 18 amino acids. The V segment lost 2 bases and the J segment 0 bases; nucleotides outside the gene matches: 6. CDR3 loop: CASSYDGTSGRSYNEQFF. As DNA, the CDR3 is TGTGCCAGCAGTTACGATGGGACTAGCGGCCGCTCCTACAATGAGCAGTTCTTC.

This clonotype occurred many times. This chain connects TRBV20-1 to TRBJ2-3; the D is unclear. CDR3 length: 13 residues. V was clipped by 1 base and J by 1 base, with 6 bases between them. Per germline, CDR1 DFQATT and CDR2 SNEGSKA (reference sequence). This chain's CDR3 is CSARAEGTDTQYF. In nucleotides, the CDR3 is TGCAGTGCTAGAGCCGAGGGCACAGATACGCAGTATTTT.

This clonotype was picked up a small number of times. The chain carries TRBV14 and TRBJ2-5; 7 bases align to TRBD2. Germline assignment: CDR1 SGHDN and CDR2 FVKESK. J gave up 5 bases and V 4 bases, and 4 bases lay outside the gene matches. CDR3 length: 13 residues. The CDR3 DNA reads TGTGCCAGCAGCCCGGGACTACGCGAGACCCAGTACTTC. This encodes CASSPGLRETQYF.

This clonotype was counted at least ten times. V is TRBV5-1 and J is TRBJ2-7; D may be TRBD1 (5 bases). Germline loops: CDR1 SGHRS, CDR2 YFSETQ. The CDR3 is 14 residues long. The ends were cut back, 0 bases at V and 3 bases at J, with 10 bases in the middle. CDR3 in DNA: TGCGCCAGCAGCTTGGAAGCAGGGATCTACGAGCAGTACTTC. Translated, it gives CASSLEAGIYEQYF.

This clonotype was counted at least ten times. This sequence joins TRBV7-8 and TRBJ2-4; 7 positions match TRBD1. Germline assignment: CDR1 SGHVS and CDR2 FQNEAQ. Trimming cost V 1 base and J 0 bases; bases outside gene matches: 3. The CDR3 runs to 16 residues. The CDR3 sequence: CASSLVGQLAKNIQYF. CDR3 nucleotides: TGTGCCAGCAGCTTAGTGGGACAGCTAGCCAAAAACATTCAGTACTTC.

This clonotype was detected many times. The chain links TRBV6-5 to TRBJ1-2, with 8 bases fitting TRBD1. V was clipped by 6 bases and J by 14 bases; unmatched bases: 11. CDR3 size: 12 residues. From germline, CDR1 is MNHEY and CDR2 SVGAGI. This chain's CDR3 is CASRSTGAACTF. In nucleotides, the CDR3 is TGTGCCAGCAGGTCGACAGGGGCCGCCTGTACCTTC.

This clonotype showed up many times. The chain uses TRBV7-9 and TRBJ2-7, with unresolved D. Germline lookup yields CDR1 SEHNR and CDR2 FQNEAQ (reference sequence). Trimming left V 0 bases short and J 1 base short, with 7 bases between. CDR3 length: 14 residues. CDR3 sequence (DNA): TGTGCCAGCAGCTTAGCTGAACTGTCCTACGAGCAGTACTTC. Its translation is CASSLAELSYEQYF.

The table lists this clonotype with many counts. In DNA form, the CDR3 reads TGTGCCAGCAGCTTAGCGGGGGAGACCCAGTACTTC. Its translation: CASSLAGETQYF. V is TRBV7-2 and J is TRBJ2-5, with unresolved D. The length of the CDR3 is 12 residues. The V end was cut by 0 bases, the J end by 5 bases, with 4 bases between. From germline, CDR1 is SGHTA and CDR2 FQGNSA.

This clonotype came up many times. CDR3 amino acids: CSASAAIYSYEQYF. Here the CDR3 DNA reads TGCAGTGCTAGCGCGGCTATCTACTCCTACGAGCAGTACTTC. The chain joins TRBV20-1 to TRBJ2-7; D ambiguous. Trimming left V 3 bases short and J 0 bases short, with 12 bases between. This CDR3 is 14 amino acids long. Germline CDR1 and CDR2: DFQATT and SNEGSKA (reference sequence).

This clonotype was counted at least ten times. This chain links TRBV6-5 with TRBJ2-6; 7 positions match TRBD2. CDR3 length: 17 amino acids. With V trimmed by 6 bases and J by 1 base, 9 bases remained unmatched. Germline V lookup: CDR1 MNHEY, CDR2 SVGAGI. DNA for the CDR3: TGTGCCAGCAGACCCTCCCCTAGCGGTTCTGGGGCCAACGTCCTGACTTTC. Its protein is CASRPSPSGSGANVLTF.

This clonotype was seen repeatedly, ten times or more. J is TRBJ2-1 and V is TRBV11-3; D might be TRBD2 (5 bases). Germline CDR1 and CDR2: SGHNT and YENEEA. The germline V and J ends were trimmed by 1 base and 10 bases, with 11 bases remaining between them. This CDR3 region has 13 residues. CDR3 sequence reads: CASSLVAPGEQFF. DNA of the CDR3: TGTGCCAGCAGCTTAGTGGCCCCGGGGGAGCAGTTCTTC.

This clonotype was recorded at least ten times. This chain links TRBV6-1 with TRBJ2-7; no clear D gene. The CDR3 extends over 14 amino acids. Trimming removed 1 base from V and 0 bases from J, with 7 bases in between. Germline values: CDR1 MNHNS, CDR2 SASEGT. The CDR3 here is CASSEDQDSYEQYF. In DNA, the CDR3 is TGTGCCAGCAGTGAAGATCAAGACTCCTACGAGCAGTACTTC.

The table lists this clonotype with many counts. The rearrangement uses TRBV7-9 and TRBJ2-5; a weak D match, TRBD2 (6 bases). Looked up from germline, CDR1 is SEHNR and CDR2 is FQNEAQ (reference sequence). V lost 5 bases and J 2 bases, leaving 15 bases between the germline ends. The CDR3 sequence is 15 residues long. Here the CDR3 DNA reads TGTGCCAGCAGCCCCCCCGCTAGCGAGCAAGAGACCCAGTACTTC. Translation gives CASSPPASEQETQYF.

This clonotype was counted many times. The chain is built from TRBV19 and TRBJ1-5, with 9 bases that match TRBD1. CDR3 length: 13 residues. Trimming removed 4 bases from V and 7 bases from J; junction bases left unmatched: 2. Germline lookup yields CDR1 LNHDA and CDR2 SQIVND (reference sequence). CDR3 amino acids: CASSTGTGQPQHF. The CDR3 DNA reads as TGTGCCAGTAGTACGGGGACAGGGCAGCCCCAGCATTTT.

This clonotype was seen many times. The gene calls are TRBV7-2 and TRBJ1-5, with D possibly TRBD1 on 6 matching bases. V lost 5 bases to trimming and J lost 1 base, with 12 bases between them. The length of the CDR3 is 15 residues. CDR1 SGHTA and CDR2 FQGNSA come from the germline V gene. In DNA, the CDR3 is TGTGCCAGCAGCAACAGGGTCGGGAGCAATCAGCCCCAGCATTTT. Its protein is CASSNRVGSNQPQHF.

This clonotype was observed at least ten times. The chain carries TRBV24-1 and TRBJ1-5; D perhaps matches TRBD1 (5 bases). This CDR3 is built from 14 residues. Germline V lookup: CDR1 KGHDR, CDR2 SFDVKD. Trimming removed 2 bases from V and 4 bases from J, with 8 bases in between. CDR3: CATSDSRTNQPQHF. Written as DNA, the CDR3 is TGTGCCACCAGTGATTCACGGACAAATCAGCCCCAGCATTTT.

There are many counts of this clonotype. The chain joins TRBV29-1 to TRBJ1-3; D unclear. The V gene's germline CDR1 is SQVTM and CDR2 ANQGSEA. CDR3 length: 15 residues. Trimming removed 0 bases at V and 8 bases at J, with 17 bases between. CDR3 residues: CSVEDQRTQDHTIYF. The CDR3 DNA is TGCAGCGTTGAAGATCAGAGGACCCAGGATCACACCATATATTTT.

Many counts were recorded for this clonotype. This chain links TRBV6-5 with TRBJ1-1, with 7 bases lining up with TRBD1. The CDR3 extends over 14 amino acids. The trim removed 5 bases at V and 5 bases at J, leaving 8 bases unmatched. Germline CDR1 and CDR2: MNHEY and SVGAGI. CDR3 in DNA: TGTGCCAGCAGTGTCGACAGGGTAAGGACTGAAGCTTTCTTT. Translated, it gives CASSVDRVRTEAFF.

This clonotype occurred once. This chain uses TRBV6-5 with TRBJ2-5, with D tentatively TRBD1 or TRBD2 (5 bases each). The CDR3 has 12 residues. The germline V gene has CDR1 MNHEY and CDR2 SVGAGI. V was trimmed by 7 bases and J by 5 bases, leaving 11 bases between them. The CDR3 nucleotides are TGTGCCAGCAAAGGGACGGGGGAGACCCAGTACTTC. Protein product: CASKGTGETQYF.

In this sample, this clonotype turned up many times. One end of the junction fails to match germline, which may point to a read error. This chain links TRBV7-9 with TRBJ2-5; D gene ambiguous. Germline-derived CDR1 and CDR2 are SEHNR and FQNEAQ (reference sequence). The length of the CDR3 is 12 residues. CDR3 loop: CASTLDQETQYF. Here the CDR3 DNA reads TGTGCCAGCACCTTAGACCAAGAGACCCAGTACTTC. Looking up the rest from reference TRBV7-9 and TRBJ2-5 gives the full variable domain: DTGVSQNPRHKITKRGQNVTFRCDPISEHNRLYWYRQTLGQGPEFLTYFQNEAQLEKSRLLSDRFSAERPKGSFSTLEIQRTEQGDSAMYLCASTLDQETQYFGPGTRLLVL.